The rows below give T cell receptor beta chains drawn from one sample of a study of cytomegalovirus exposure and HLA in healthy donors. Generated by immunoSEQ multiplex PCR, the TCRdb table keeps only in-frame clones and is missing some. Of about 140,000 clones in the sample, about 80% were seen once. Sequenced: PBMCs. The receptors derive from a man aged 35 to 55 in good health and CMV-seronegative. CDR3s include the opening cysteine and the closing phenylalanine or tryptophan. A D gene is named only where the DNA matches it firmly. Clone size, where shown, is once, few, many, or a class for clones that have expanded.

CDR3: CASSPPGIDEQYF
DNA: TGTGCCAGCAGTCCACCAGGTATCGACGAGCAGTACTTC
size: .
D: .
J: TRBJ2-7
V: TRBV6-1

CDR3: CASSVAGTGMDNTEAFF
DNA: TGTGCCAGCAGCGTAGCCGGGACAGGGATGGATAACACTGAAGCTTTCTTT
size: .
D: TRBD1
J: TRBJ1-1
V: TRBV9

CDR3: CASRDYDTQYF
DNA: TGTGCCAGCAGGGACTACGATACGCAGTATTTT
size: .
D: .
J: TRBJ2-3
V: TRBV2

CDR3: CASILPGFTGELFF
DNA: TGTGCCAGCATCCTACCTGGTTTCACCGGGGAGCTGTTTTTT
size: .
D: .
J: TRBJ2-2
V: TRBV6-1

CDR3: CASSLVGGGTEAFF
DNA: TGTGCCAGCAGCTTAGTTGGGGGAGGCACTGAAGCTTTCTTT
size: few
D: .
J: TRBJ1-1
V: TRBV7-6

CDR3: CATSRPTRYQETQYF
DNA: TGTGCCACCAGCAGACCCACGCGGTACCAAGAGACCCAGTACTTC
size: .
D: .
J: TRBJ2-5
V: TRBV15

CDR3: CASSGILDNSPLHF
DNA: TGTGCCAGCAGTGGCATTTTGGATAATTCACCCCTCCACTTT
size: .
D: .
J: TRBJ1-6
V: TRBV28

CDR3: CASSQDQGNQPQHF
DNA: TGCGCCAGCAGCCAAGATCAGGGCAATCAGCCCCAGCATTTT
size: few
D: .
J: TRBJ1-5
V: TRBV4-3

CDR3: CASSQEDRDSEAFF
DNA: TGCGCCAGCAGCCAAGAGGACAGGGATTCTGAAGCTTTCTTT
size: once
D: TRBD1
J: TRBJ1-1
V: TRBV4-3

CDR3: CASSYPHRGGEQYF
DNA: TGTGCCAGCAGCTACCCACACAGGGGGGGCGAGCAGTACTTC
size: .
D: .
J: TRBJ2-7
V: TRBV28

CDR3: CSVKQGDVNTEAFF
DNA: TGCAGCGTTAAACAGGGGGATGTTAACACTGAAGCTTTCTTT
size: .
D: TRBD1
J: TRBJ1-1
V: TRBV29-1

CDR3: CASSQPGGGTNEKLFF
DNA: TGTGCCAGCAGCCAGCCAGGGGGCGGCACTAATGAAAAACTGTTTTTT
size: .
D: TRBD1
J: TRBJ1-4
V: TRBV4-2

CDR3: CASSGSRQGGFPYEQYF
DNA: TGTGCCAGCAGTGGTTCGCGACAGGGTGGGTTCCCTTACGAGCAGTACTTC
size: .
D: TRBD1
J: TRBJ2-7
V: TRBV2

CDR3: CASSSGTRSYEQYF
DNA: TGTGCCAGTTCTTCCGGGACTAGGTCCTACGAGCAGTACTTC
size: few
D: TRBD2
J: TRBJ2-7
V: TRBV9

CDR3: CASSRGGANVLTF
DNA: TGTGCCAGCAGTAGGGGGGGGGCCAACGTCCTGACTTTC
size: .
D: .
J: TRBJ2-6
V: TRBV27

CDR3: CASSLRRTDYGYTF
DNA: TGTGCCAGCAGCTTAAGAAGAACAGACTATGGCTACACCTTC
size: once
D: .
J: TRBJ1-2
V: TRBV11-2

CDR3: CASSIRDGGSGANVLTF
DNA: TGTGCCAGCAGCATCCGGGACGGGGGCTCTGGGGCCAACGTCCTGACTTTC
size: .
D: .
J: TRBJ2-6
V: TRBV7-6

CDR3: CASRQGGTEAFF
DNA: TGTGCCAGCAGGCAGGGGGGCACTGAAGCTTTCTTT
size: .
D: TRBD1
J: TRBJ1-1
V: TRBV27